This TCR beta chain was sequenced in a study of cytomegalovirus exposure and HLA in healthy donors. Profiled with immunoSEQ multiplex PCR; TCRdb holds only in-frame clones, not every one. The sample lists around 160,000 clones; approximately 84% were seen once. Germline lookup yields CDR1 PRHDT and CDR2 FYEKMQ (reference sequence). The germline V and J ends were trimmed by 5 bases and 3 bases, with 12 bases remaining between them. This CDR3 contains 14 residues. This clone showed up many times. Its antigen is undetermined. Whole-study results and caveats: Cytomegalovirus-associated TCR beta chains were listed, numbering roughly 150. Cytomegalovirus status was reportedly diagnosed by the classifier with high specificity and sensitivity.

Input material: PBMCs. The V call is TRBV13, the J call TRBJ2-3, with a weak D call TRBD2 (6 bases). The receptor comes from a man aged 25 to 40 in good health and CMV-seropositive. Here the CDR3 DNA reads TGTGCCAGCAGCCTCGGGACTGCTACAGATACGCAGTATTTT. The encoded protein is CASSLGTATDTQYF.